Following are 32 T cell receptor beta chains from one sample sequenced in a study of Tregs in tolerant kidney transplant recipients. No antigens are known for them. Generated by immunoSEQ multiplex PCR, the TCRdb table keeps only in-frame clones and is missing some. The sample has fewer than 20,000 clones, 61% seen once; the top ten hold around 3.5%. Specimen: Tregs from blood cultured with allogeneic cells. The receptors shown here come from a human donor in good health.

The V and J genes are TRBV30 and TRBJ2-7, with D unclear. The length of the CDR3 is 14 residues. Trimming took 2 bases from V and 2 from J, leaving 13 bases between them. Germline values: CDR1 GTSNPN, CDR2 SVGIG (reference sequence). The DNA of the CDR3 is TGTGCCTGGAGTTACCCTTGGACCACCTACGAGCAGTACTTC. This gives the protein CAWSYPWTTYEQYF.

This clone was counted between two and nine times. The V and J genes are TRBV25-1 and TRBJ2-3; D is uncertain. CDR3 length: 12 residues. Trimming stripped 3 bases from V and 6 bases from J, with 7 bases between. CDR1 MGHDK and CDR2 SYGVNS come from the germline V gene. The CDR3: CASSESYDTQYF. The CDR3 DNA reads as TGTGCCAGCAGTGAGTCGTACGATACGCAGTATTTT.

The chain links TRBV6-5 to TRBJ2-4; D may be TRBD1 or TRBD2 (5 bases each). Deletions cut 0 bases from V and 2 bases from J, with 8 bases between. The germline gives CDR1 MNHEY, CDR2 SVGAGI. The length of the CDR3 is 15 residues. The CDR3 region is CASSYSGVPKNIQYF. The CDR3 coding sequence is TGTGCCAGCAGTTACTCGGGGGTACCCAAAAACATTCAGTACTTC.

In this sample, this clone is medium-sized. V gene TRBV7-2 combines with J gene TRBJ2-2; 8 nucleotides agree with TRBD2. CDR1 and CDR2 from the germline V gene are SGHTA and FQGNSA. The V segment lost 4 bases and the J segment 0 bases; nucleotides outside the gene matches: 1. The CDR3 is 15 residues long. This CDR3 is CASSSGGPNTGELFF. The CDR3 DNA reads as TGTGCCAGCAGCTCGGGAGGGCCGAACACCGGGGAGCTGTTTTTT.

This clone came up a few times. The chain joins TRBV6-6 to TRBJ2-3; possible D gene TRBD1, 5 bases. CDR3 length: 12 residues. The germline gives CDR1 MNHNY, CDR2 SVGAGI (reference sequence). V was trimmed by 5 bases and J by 9 bases, leaving 12 bases between them. DNA for the CDR3: TGTGCCAGCAGTATTACAGGACGCACGCAGTATTTT. Encoded protein: CASSITGRTQYF.

The chain couples TRBV29-1 to TRBJ2-1; 8 bases map to TRBD2. V gave up 6 bases and J gave up 7 bases; unmatched junction bases: 8. CDR1 is SQVTM, CDR2 ANQGSEA, per germline. CDR3 length: 13 residues. In DNA form, the CDR3 reads TGCAGCGTAACCCTGGGACTAGTTAATGAGCAGTTCTTC. The encoded protein is CSVTLGLVNEQFF.

This clone was seen a single time. The chain couples TRBV19 to TRBJ2-2; TRBD1 is a possible D gene (6 bases). Trimming took 6 bases from V and 8 from J, leaving 19 bases between them. Germline V CDR1 and CDR2: LNHDA, SQIVND (reference sequence). The CDR3 extends over 15 amino acids. CDR3: CASREQGTEAGELFF. The CDR3 DNA is TGTGCCAGTAGGGAACAGGGAACCGAAGCTGGGGAGCTGTTTTTT.

The V call is TRBV2, the J call TRBJ2-4; D not resolved. Germline CDR1 reads SNHLY; CDR2 reads FYNNEI. The CDR3 consists of 14 residues. Trimming took off 5 bases at V and 3 bases at J, with 11 bases between the two ends. The CDR3 DNA reads TGTGCCAGCAGTTTGAGCGAGCTCAAAAACATTCAGTACTTC. Translating it yields CASSLSELKNIQYF.

The chain recombines TRBV19 with TRBJ2-5; the match to TRBD1 covers 8 bases. The V and J ends lost 1 base and 5 bases, in that order; junction bases with no gene match: 3. This CDR3 is built from 14 residues. Germline V gene sequence: CDR1 LNHDA, CDR2 SQIVND (reference sequence). CDR3 amino acids: CASSIVAGGETQYF. DNA for the CDR3: TGTGCCAGTAGTATAGTGGCAGGGGGCGAGACCCAGTACTTC.

V is TRBV7-9 and J is TRBJ2-1, with a weak D call TRBD1 (6 bases). V gave up 7 bases and J gave up 7 bases, with 17 bases separating them. Germline-derived CDR1 and CDR2 are SEHNR and FQNEAQ (reference sequence). This CDR3 spans 14 amino acids. The CDR3 protein is CASTLPTTGNEQFF. Here the CDR3 DNA reads TGTGCCAGCACCCTACCCACTACAGGGAATGAGCAGTTCTTC.

This chain joins TRBV5-4 and TRBJ2-6; 13 bases are a match to TRBD2. Germline trimming cut 4 bases from V and 2 bases from J; bases unmatched to any gene: 6. This CDR3 comprises 18 residues. CDR1 SGHNT and CDR2 YYREEE come from the germline V gene (reference sequence). For the CDR3, the DNA is TGTGCCAGCAGCCCGGGACTAGCGGGGCTAACTGGGGCCAACGTCCTGACTTTC. Translated: CASSPGLAGLTGANVLTF. The whole variable domain, filled in from reference TRBV5-4 and TRBJ2-6, reads ETGVTQSPTHLIKTRGQQVTLRCSSQSGHNTVSWYQQALGQGPQFIFQYYREEENGRGNFPPRFSGLQFPNYSSELNVNALELDDSALYLCASSPGLAGLTGANVLTFGAGSRLTVL.

The chain is built from TRBV29-1 and TRBJ2-4, with unresolved D. CDR1 is SQVTM, CDR2 ANQGSEA, per germline. The CDR3 extends over 10 amino acids. V gave up 5 bases and J gave up 8 bases, with 7 bases separating them. In DNA, the CDR3 is TGCAGCGTTTTAACGGACATTCAGTACTTC. This encodes CSVLTDIQYF.

This clone was counted between two and nine times. This chain uses TRBV6-5 with TRBJ1-2; D may be TRBD1 (6 bases). The CDR3 loop spans 15 amino acids. Germline lookup yields CDR1 MNHEY and CDR2 SVGAGI. Trimming took 0 bases from V and 5 from J, leaving 13 bases between them. The CDR3 DNA is TGTGCCAGCAGTTACTCGGCGAACAGGGCTTATGGCTACACCTTC. Protein: CASSYSANRAYGYTF.

The gene calls are TRBV7-9 and TRBJ1-1; maybe TRBD1 (5 bases). Germline-derived CDR1 and CDR2 are SEHNR and FQNEAQ (reference sequence). The CDR3 loop spans 15 amino acids. V lost 1 base to trimming and J lost 1 base, with 10 bases between them. The CDR3 DNA is TGTGCCAGCAGCTTAGGACTCGGGGGGAACACTGAAGCTTTCTTT. Translated: CASSLGLGGNTEAFF.

By sample fraction, this clone is medium-sized. This sequence joins TRBV7-9 and TRBJ1-1; D uncertain. Per the germline V gene, CDR1 is SEHNR and CDR2 is FQNEAQ (reference sequence). Trimming cost V 5 bases and J 0 bases, with 7 bases left between them. The CDR3 is made up of 13 amino acids. The CDR3: CASSTQMNTEAFF. The CDR3 DNA reads as TGTGCCAGCAGCACACAGATGAACACTGAAGCTTTCTTT.

The chain links TRBV29-1 to TRBJ1-4, with 8 nucleotides matching TRBD1. J was trimmed by 7 bases and V by 4 bases; bases with no gene match: 8. CDR1 is SQVTM and CDR2 is ANQGSEA in the germline V gene. The CDR3 loop spans 14 amino acids. The CDR3 loop is CSVGQGAGVEKLFF. The CDR3 DNA reads TGCAGCGTTGGGCAGGGGGCAGGAGTTGAAAAACTGTTTTTT.

V usage is TRBV4-3 and J usage is TRBJ2-2, with no clear D. Trimming pared 0 bases from V and 7 bases from J, leaving 6 bases between. This CDR3 is built from 13 residues. Germline V gene sequence: CDR1 LGHNA, CDR2 YSLEER. The CDR3 protein is CASSQEKRGELFF. CDR3 DNA: TGCGCCAGCAGCCAAGAGAAGCGCGGGGAGCTGTTTTTT.

The chain carries TRBV6-6 and TRBJ2-3; D is uncertain. The V end lost 5 bases, the J end lost 6 bases, and 12 bases lay between the germline ends. CDR3 length: 13 amino acids. Germline V gene data show CDR1 as MNHNY and CDR2 as SVGAGI (reference sequence). CDR3 nucleotides: TGTGCCAGCAGTCCCCTCCTAGGGGATACGCAGTATTTT. This sequence encodes CASSPLLGDTQYF.

V and J are TRBV19 and TRBJ1-6; 7 nucleotides align to TRBD1. In germline, CDR1 is LNHDA, CDR2 SQIVND (reference sequence). This CDR3 is built from 14 residues. J gave up 14 bases and V 6 bases, and 13 bases lay outside the gene matches. The CDR3 DNA is TGTGCCAGTAGGGCAGGGGGGGCAATTTCGGCCCTCCACTTT. As protein: CASRAGGAISALHF.

This clone was observed a handful of times. This chain connects TRBV2 to TRBJ1-1; D perhaps matches TRBD1 (6 bases). Trimming took 6 bases from V and 1 from J, leaving 9 bases between them. Germline V gene lookup returns CDR1 SNHLY and CDR2 FYNNEI. The CDR3 is made up of 13 amino acids. Written as DNA, the CDR3 is TGTGCCAGCAGATCGGACAGGAACACTGAAGCTTTCTTT. Translating gives CASRSDRNTEAFF.

The chain carries TRBV6-1 and TRBJ2-1; 8 positions match TRBD2. Germline values: CDR1 MNHNS, CDR2 SASEGT. This CDR3 is 13 amino acids long. V lost 5 bases, J lost 7 bases, and 4 bases stayed unmatched. CDR3 sequence (DNA): TGTGCCAGCAGTAGCGGGAGTATTAATGAGCAGTTCTTC. Protein: CASSSGSINEQFF.

V gene TRBV7-8 combines with J gene TRBJ2-7, with D maybe TRBD2 (5 bases). The germline V and J ends were trimmed by 0 bases and 2 bases, with 8 bases remaining between them. The germline V gene encodes CDR1 SGHVS and CDR2 FQNEAQ. This CDR3 comprises 14 residues. The CDR3 nucleotides are TGTGCCAGCAGCTTAGCAGAGGGAACCTACGAGCAGTACTTC. It yields the protein CASSLAEGTYEQYF.

The genes are TRBV5-1 and TRBJ2-7; D is unresolved. There are 15 residues in the CDR3. CDR1 is SGHRS, CDR2 YFSETQ, per germline. V shed 0 bases and J shed 0 bases, with 10 bases lying between them. The CDR3 spells CASSLVAASSYEQYF. CDR3 sequence (DNA): TGCGCCAGCAGCTTGGTCGCGGCTAGCTCCTACGAGCAGTACTTC. The variable domain in full, completed from reference TRBV5-1 and TRBJ2-7, reads KAGVTQTPRYLIKTRGQQVTLSCSPISGHRSVSWYQQTPGQGLQFLFEYFSETQRNKGNFPGRFSGRQFSNSRSEMNVSTLELGDSALYLCASSLVAASSYEQYFGPGTRLTVT.

V and J are TRBV7-9 and TRBJ1-3; 9 bases align to TRBD1. Germline V CDR1 and CDR2: SEHNR, FQNEAQ (reference sequence). The CDR3 is 18 amino acids. The V segment lost 1 base and the J segment 1 base; nucleotides outside the gene matches: 8. CDR3 residues: CASSLGTGVSRSGNTIYF. Written as DNA, the CDR3 is TGTGCCAGCAGCTTAGGGACAGGGGTCTCCAGATCTGGAAACACCATATATTTT.

The rearrangement joins TRBV7-9 to TRBJ1-2; D not resolved. Trimming removed 2 bases at V and 4 bases at J, with 11 bases between. The CDR3 contains 14 residues. Germline assignment: CDR1 SEHNR and CDR2 FQNEAQ (reference sequence). The CDR3: CASSLLGQLYGYTF. Written as DNA, the CDR3 is TGTGCCAGCAGCTTACTAGGTCAGCTCTATGGCTACACCTTC.

This rearrangement joins TRBV9 to TRBJ2-7, with 7 bases lining up with TRBD2. CDR1 SGDLS and CDR2 YYNGEE come from the germline V gene. The V and J ends lost 0 bases and 4 bases, in that order; junction bases with no gene match: 4. This CDR3 is built from 14 residues. CDR3 sequence: CASSVAGGGYEQYF. The CDR3 nucleotides are TGTGCCAGCAGCGTAGCTGGGGGGGGATACGAGCAGTACTTC.

The chain is built from TRBV5-1 and TRBJ2-1; D is uncertain. The germline gives CDR1 SGHRS, CDR2 YFSETQ. V lost 2 bases and J lost 5, with 17 bases in between. CDR3 length: 16 amino acids. In DNA form, the CDR3 reads TGCGCCAGCAGCTTTTCCCTCCAGGACGTAAACAATGAGCAGTTCTTC. Protein sequence: CASSFSLQDVNNEQFF. Together with reference TRBV5-1 and TRBJ2-1, the CDR3 gives the full variable domain: KAGVTQTPRYLIKTRGQQVTLSCSPISGHRSVSWYQQTPGQGLQFLFEYFSETQRNKGNFPGRFSGRQFSNSRSEMNVSTLELGDSALYLCASSFSLQDVNNEQFFGPGTRLTVL.

This chain uses TRBV4-2 with TRBJ2-5; D is undetermined. The CDR3 runs 13 residues. V was shortened by 4 bases and J by 5 bases, with 11 bases between the two germline ends. CDR1 and CDR2 from the germline V gene are LGHNA and YNFKEQ. The CDR3 loop is CASSPTQAETQYF. The CDR3 DNA follows: TGTGCCAGCAGCCCCACACAAGCGGAGACCCAGTACTTC.

This clone has only one observation. The chain links TRBV5-4 to TRBJ2-5, with TRBD1 identical over 7 bases. The CDR3 loop spans 16 amino acids. V lost 4 bases and J lost 4; bases outside the gene matches: 13. The germline CDR1 and CDR2 sequences are SGHNT and YYREEE (reference sequence). The CDR3 DNA reads as TGTGCCAGCAGCCCGGACCCCGACAGGGCGAGAGAGACCCAGTACTTC. Protein sequence: CASSPDPDRARETQYF.

This clone was observed a handful of times. The chain uses TRBV6-5 and TRBJ2-3; D call uncertain. Germline V gives CDR1 MNHEY, CDR2 SVGAGI. The CDR3 loop spans 15 amino acids. The V gene lost 0 bases and the J gene lost 4 bases, with 11 bases spanning the gap. Here the CDR3 DNA reads TGTGCCAGCAGTTACTCAGAGCTAGTCGCAGATACGCAGTATTTT. It encodes CASSYSELVADTQYF.

The chain is built from TRBV13 and TRBJ2-7; D remains unclear. The ends were cut back, 0 bases at V and 0 bases at J, with 3 bases in the middle. Looked up from germline, CDR1 is PRHDT and CDR2 is FYEKMQ (reference sequence). This CDR3 contains 13 residues. CDR3 in DNA: TGTGCCAGCAGCTTAGGTCACTCCTACGAGCAGTACTTC. Its protein product is CASSLGHSYEQYF. The complete variable domain, with remaining parts taken from reference TRBV13 and TRBJ2-7, reads AAGVIQSPRHLIKEKRETATLKCYPIPRHDTVYWYQQGPGQDPQFLISFYEKMQSDKGSIPDRFSAQQFSDYHSELNMSSLELGDSALYFCASSLGHSYEQYFGPGTRLTVT.

V usage is TRBV30 and J usage is TRBJ1-3; 7 nucleotides match TRBD1. The V segment lost 0 bases and the J segment 2 bases; nucleotides outside the gene matches: 7. The CDR3 totals 16 residues. Germline V lookup: CDR1 GTSNPN, CDR2 SVGIG (reference sequence). The CDR3 spells CAWSVLTGLAGNTIYF. The CDR3 coding sequence is TGTGCCTGGAGTGTATTGACAGGGCTAGCTGGAAACACCATATATTTT.